Listed here are 8 T cell receptor beta chains from one sample, sequenced in a study of blood T cell repertoires in COVID-19 (dated by TCRdb to between 2020 and 2021). The method was the immunoSEQ multiplex PCR assay. This immuneACCESS table, as held by TCRdb, lists in-frame sequences with V and J called but not all clones. Of the missing ones, under half trace to an unresolved V gene in checked studies; the others have no known cause. The sample includes roughly 290,000 clones, with around 88% observed a single time. The ten top clones hold 6% of the sample. The specimen was PBMCs or T cells enriched from blood (not recorded which). The receptors shown here come from a woman between 40 and 55 years old who had recovered from COVID-19.

The chain links TRBV7-8 to TRBJ1-3; a weak D match, TRBD1 (5 bases). The CDR3 has 16 amino acids. Trimming removed 5 bases from V and 1 base from J, with 15 bases in between. Germline CDR1 SGHVS, CDR2 FQNEAQ. CDR3 DNA sequence: TGTGCCAGCAGCCGAGGGGCGATGTCGTCTGGAAACACCATATATTTT. The encoded protein is CASSRGAMSSGNTIYF.

V and J are TRBV21-1 and TRBJ1-5; the table names TRBD1, a call not compared with the DNA. TRBV21-1 constitutes a pseudogene. This CDR3 is built from 11 residues. The CDR3 sequence is CASSTDQPQHF. CDR3 coding DNA: TGTGCCAGCAGCACAGATCAGCCCCAGCATTTT.

The CDR3 reads CAWSTTSGRWNEQFF. As DNA, the CDR3 is TGTGCCTGGAGTACAACTAGCGGGAGGTGGAATGAGCAGTTCTTC. The rearrangement joins TRBV30 to TRBJ2-1, with TRBD2 matching 12 bases. The germline V gene encodes CDR1 GTSNPN and CDR2 SVGIG (reference sequence). V lost 2 bases, J lost 7 bases, and 6 bases stayed unmatched. This CDR3 comprises 15 residues.

This clone was counted a single time. The chain employs TRBV18 and TRBJ1-4, with 8 bases identical to TRBD1. The V gene's germline CDR1 is KGHSH and CDR2 LQKENI. This CDR3 has 15 residues. Germline trimming cut 0 bases from V and 8 bases from J; bases unmatched to any gene: 5. CDR3 region: CASSPPDRGREKLFF. CDR3 in DNA: TGTGCCAGCTCACCACCTGACAGGGGCCGGGAAAAACTGTTTTTT.

The V and J genes are TRBV13 and TRBJ2-1, with D unclear. Germline V CDR1 and CDR2: PRHDT, FYEKMQ (reference sequence). The V gene lost 3 bases and the J gene lost 4 bases, with 4 bases spanning the gap. The CDR3 runs 12 residues. CDR3 DNA: TGTGCCAGCAGCTTCCGGTACAATGAGCAGTTCTTC. Translating gives CASSFRYNEQFF.

The rearrangement links TRBV28 to TRBJ2-1, with D uncertain. The CDR3 is 15 amino acids. Germline V CDR1 and CDR2: MDHEN, SYDVKM. With 2 bases removed from V and 0 bases from J, the gap between germline ends came to 8 bases. The CDR3 DNA follows: TGTGCCAGCAGTTTAGATATGAGCTCCTACAATGAGCAGTTCTTC. Protein: CASSLDMSSYNEQFF.

The chain joins TRBV7-9 to TRBJ1-6; TRBD1 is a possible D gene (6 bases). CDR3 length equals 14 residues. The V gene lost 1 base and the J gene lost 10 bases, with 11 bases spanning the gap. The V gene's germline CDR1 is SEHNR and CDR2 FQNEAQ (reference sequence). CDR3 nucleotide sequence: TGTGCCAGCAGCTTAGTACAGGGCAAATCACCCCTCCACTTT. Translation: CASSLVQGKSPLHF.

V gene TRBV6-5 combines with J gene TRBJ1-2; TRBD1 might be the D (5 bases). Germline CDR1 is MNHEY and CDR2 is SVGAGI. The CDR3 spans 15 residues. Trimming pared 8 bases from V and 4 bases from J, leaving 20 bases between. The CDR3 nucleotides are TGTGCCAGCTCTTATCGGGGACTGGGGGGCTATGGCTACACCTTC. This encodes CASSYRGLGGYGYTF.